Below are 5 T cell receptor beta chains sequenced from a single sample in a study of cytomegalovirus exposure and HLA in healthy donors. The PCR employed 60 Vbeta primers together with 13 Jbeta primers. The method was immunoSEQ multiplex PCR; TCRdb's version includes in-frame clones alone and lacks a portion of them. This table has more than 150,000 clones, 75% to 85% appearing once. Material: PBMCs. The origin of the receptors is a woman in her 30s in good health and CMV-seropositive.

J is TRBJ1-6 and V is TRBV7-2; D unresolved. Looked up from germline, CDR1 is SGHTA and CDR2 is FQGNSA. This CDR3 is built from 17 residues. The ends were cut back, 1 base at V and 0 bases at J, with 10 bases in the middle. CDR3 protein: CASSLDSLSSYNSPLHF. The CDR3, as DNA: TGTGCCAGCAGCTTAGACAGCCTTAGCTCCTATAATTCACCCCTCCACTTT. The full variable domain, completed using reference TRBV7-2 and TRBJ1-6, is GAGVSQSPSNKVTEKGKDVELRCDPISGHTALYWYRQSLGQGLEFLIYFQGNSAPDKSGLPSDRFSAERTGGSVSTLTIQRTQQEDSAVYLCASSLDSLSSYNSPLHFGNGTRLTVT.

The CDR3 spells CASSPFSGRQYF. The CDR3 DNA is TGTGCCAGTAGTCCCTTTAGCGGGAGGCAGTATTTT. The gene calls are TRBV19 and TRBJ2-3, with 9 bases lining up with TRBD2. Germline V lookup: CDR1 LNHDA, CDR2 SQIVND (reference sequence). There are 12 residues in the CDR3. With 5 bases clipped from V and 11 bases from J, the junction kept 5 bases outside the gene matches.

This chain's CDR3 is CASSLGQEDTDTQYF. The DNA of the CDR3 is TGTGCCAGCAGTTTGGGACAGGAGGACACAGATACGCAGTATTTT. V gene TRBV28 combines with J gene TRBJ2-3; TRBD1 matches 8 bases. The V gene end was trimmed by 3 bases and the J gene end by 2 bases; junction bases not matched to a gene: 4. This CDR3 region has 15 residues. Germline V CDR1 and CDR2: MDHEN, SYDVKM.

This chain links TRBV5-8 with TRBJ1-4, with D possibly TRBD1 on 6 matching bases. CDR1 and CDR2 from the germline V gene are SGHTS and YDEGEE. This CDR3 is built from 14 residues. The V end lost 4 bases, the J end lost 9 bases, and 16 bases lay between the germline ends. The CDR3 spells CASSRQVVDQKLFF. In DNA, the CDR3 is TGTGCCAGCAGCCGACAGGTTGTCGATCAAAAACTGTTTTTT.

The rearrangement uses TRBV5-6 and TRBJ2-5; TRBD2 agrees at 11 bases. Germline-derived CDR1 and CDR2 are SGHDT and YYEEEE. V was pared by 2 bases and J by 1 base, with 10 bases of the junction left unmatched. This CDR3 has 18 residues. Written as DNA, the CDR3 is TGTGCCAGCAGCTTTCTTATTTCCGGGACTAGCGGCCAAGAGACCCAGTACTTC. It specifies CASSFLISGTSGQETQYF. The full variable domain, rest sourced from reference TRBV5-6 and TRBJ2-5, is DAGVTQSPTHLIKTRGQQVTLRCSPKSGHDTVSWYQQALGQGPQFIFQYYEEEERQRGNFPDRFSGHQFPNYSSELNVNALLLGDSALYLCASSFLISGTSGQETQYFGPGTRLLVL.